The 30 T cell receptor beta chains reported below all come from one sample, sequenced in a study of T-cell reconstitution after alpha-beta-depleted transplantation in children. Unique molecular identifiers were used to barcode this TCRbeta library. TCRdb called the PCR reads again in MiXCR, with one record for every CDR3 protein. This sample carries 600,000 to 700,000 distinct CDR3 sequences, 16% of them seen once, and the ten largest clones take about 1.1%. The starting material was PBMCs from the stem cell graft donor, obtained from the stem cell graft. The receptor source for this set is a human donor who donated a stem cell graft to a child with acute myeloid leukemia.

This clonotype was seen only a few times. V is TRBV7-6 and J is TRBJ2-2; no firm D call. The CDR3 consists of 13 residues. V was clipped by 1 base and J by 6 bases, with 6 bases between them. The V gene's germline CDR1 is SGHVS and CDR2 FNYEAQ. In DNA, the CDR3 is TGTGCCAGCAGCTTAGAGGTATCCGGGGAGCTGTTTTTT. Protein: CASSLEVSGELFF.

Concerning this clonotype: A much more abundant neighbour one base away suggests this may be a read error. The V gene is TRBV7-2, the J gene TRBJ2-4; D is possibly TRBD1 (5 bases). Germline V lookup: CDR1 SGHTA, CDR2 FQGNSA. The CDR3 sequence is 16 residues long. This CDR3 is CASSLAGAIAKNIHYF. Written as DNA, the CDR3 is TGTGCCAGCAGCTTAGCAGGGGCTATAGCCAAAAACATTCATTACTTC.

The chain couples TRBV11-3 to TRBJ1-2; no clear D gene. The CDR3 extends over 14 amino acids. Trimming left V 3 bases short and J 8 bases short, with 16 bases between. Germline V CDR1 and CDR2: SGHNT, YENEEA. This chain's CDR3 is CASSFPSRFDGYTF. The CDR3 nucleotides are TGTGCCAGCAGCTTTCCCAGTAGGTTCGACGGCTACACCTTC.

This clonotype was detected ten times or more. This sequence joins TRBV29-1 and TRBJ1-2; unclear D gene. V lost 6 bases and J lost 2, with 10 bases in between. CDR1 and CDR2 from the germline V gene are SQVTM and ANQGSEA. This CDR3 has 12 residues. The DNA of the CDR3 is TGCAGCGTGACATCCGGGAACTATGGCTACACCTTC. Translating gives CSVTSGNYGYTF.

The CDR3 region is CSAGYPEAFF. CDR3 sequence (DNA): TGCAGTGCAGGGTATCCTGAAGCTTTCTTT. V and J are TRBV20-1 and TRBJ1-1; no firm D call. V gave up 6 bases and J gave up 6 bases, with 8 bases separating them. Germline V CDR1 and CDR2: DFQATT, SNEGSKA (reference sequence). This CDR3 is built from 10 residues.

This clonotype was counted many times. The V call is TRBV4-2, the J call TRBJ1-4, with 9 bases lining up with TRBD1. Per germline, CDR1 LGHNA and CDR2 YNFKEQ. This CDR3 has 16 amino acids. With 0 bases clipped from V and 5 bases from J, the junction kept 4 bases outside the gene matches. CDR3 DNA sequence: TGTGCCAGCAGCCAAGATTTAGGGACAGGGAATGAAAAACTGTTTTTT. The encoded protein is CASSQDLGTGNEKLFF.

The V gene is TRBV6-2 or TRBV6-3, the J gene TRBJ1-2, with 10 nucleotides matching TRBD1. The CDR3 has 14 amino acids. Germline V gene lookup returns CDR1 MNHEY and CDR2 SVGEGT. J lost 7 bases, V lost 5 bases, and 7 bases had no gene match. The CDR3 sequence: CASSDRDRGTGYTF. Here the CDR3 DNA reads TGTGCCAGCAGTGACCGGGACAGGGGCACTGGCTACACCTTC.

This clonotype was detected only a few times. The rearrangement joins TRBV6-6 to TRBJ2-7; no reliable D call. V gave up 1 base and J gave up 5 bases, with 3 bases separating them. The CDR3 has 11 amino acids. Germline values: CDR1 MNHNY, CDR2 SVGAGI (reference sequence). CDR3 in amino acids: CASSYFDEQYF. Here the CDR3 DNA reads TGTGCCAGCAGTTACTTTGACGAGCAGTACTTC.

In this sample, this clonotype turned up many times. The J gene is TRBJ2-3, the V gene TRBV29-1; tentative D call: TRBD1 (6 bases). CDR3 length: 13 amino acids. CDR1 SQVTM and CDR2 ANQGSEA come from the germline V gene. Trimming removed 3 bases from V and 2 bases from J, with 9 bases in between. The CDR3 sequence is CSVDDRFTDTQYF. The CDR3 nucleotides read TGCAGCGTTGATGACAGGTTCACAGATACGCAGTATTTT.

This clonotype was seen many times. The J gene is TRBJ1-6, the V gene TRBV20-1; 11 nucleotides match TRBD1. The CDR3 totals 12 residues. After removal of 5 bases from V and 10 bases from J, the junction contained 1 base not matched to a gene. The germline CDR1 and CDR2 sequences are DFQATT and SNEGSKA (reference sequence). CDR3 residues: CSAGTGGSPLHF. The CDR3 region has the DNA TGCAGTGCTGGGACAGGGGGATCACCCCTCCACTTT.

The V gene is TRBV7-2, the J gene TRBJ2-1; D remains ambiguous. The CDR3 covers 15 residues. The V end lost 5 bases, the J end lost 5 bases, and 16 bases lay between the germline ends. CDR1 is SGHTA, CDR2 FQGNSA, per germline. In DNA form, the CDR3 reads TGTGCCAGCAGCCCCGTACGAGTTAAGAACAATGAGCAGTTCTTC. Protein: CASSPVRVKNNEQFF.

The V and J genes are TRBV10-3 and TRBJ1-1, with unresolved D. Germline V gene lookup returns CDR1 ENHRY and CDR2 SYGVKD. Deletions cut 5 bases from V and 0 bases from J, with 7 bases between. The CDR3 totals 13 residues. CDR3 in DNA: TGTGCCATCAGTACCGACATGAACACTGAAGCTTTCTTT. This codes for CAISTDMNTEAFF.

This chain uses TRBV7-9 with TRBJ1-2; D is uncertain. Germline CDR1 and CDR2: SEHNR and FQNEAQ (reference sequence). With 5 bases removed from V and 2 bases from J, the gap between germline ends came to 21 bases. The length of the CDR3 is 17 residues. DNA of the CDR3: TGTGCCAGCAGCGCGTCCCCCGCAAGGGTTAGAAACTATGGCTACACCTTC. It specifies CASSASPARVRNYGYTF.

This clonotype was seen a handful of times. The chain recombines TRBV29-1 with TRBJ2-7; 8 bases align to TRBD1. From germline, CDR1 is SQVTM and CDR2 ANQGSEA. Trimming took 6 bases from V and 0 from J; bases not matched to a gene: 4. CDR3 length: 13 residues. The CDR3 DNA follows: TGCAGCGTGGACAGGGACTTCTCCTACGAGCAGTACTTC. Translating it yields CSVDRDFSYEQYF.

The table lists this clonotype with a few counts. The rearrangement joins TRBV7-6 to TRBJ1-1, with TRBD1 as a possible D gene (5 bases). The germline CDR1 and CDR2 sequences are SGHVS and FNYEAQ. V lost 5 bases, J lost 5 bases, and 12 bases lay in between. This CDR3 contains 13 residues. This CDR3 reads CASSQGYPTEAFF. Written as DNA, the CDR3 is TGTGCCAGCAGCCAGGGATATCCGACTGAAGCTTTCTTT.

This clonotype was detected many times. The chain has TRBV29-1 and TRBJ2-1; no firm D call. The CDR3 loop spans 10 amino acids. The germline gives CDR1 SQVTM, CDR2 ANQGSEA. Trimming took off 4 bases at V and 9 bases at J, with 7 bases between the two ends. CDR3: CSVAPPEQFF. The CDR3 bases are TGCAGCGTTGCCCCCCCTGAGCAGTTCTTC.

CDR3 in amino acids: CASSSALLEGTGELFF. CDR3 DNA: TGCGCCAGCAGCTCCGCTTTACTAGAAGGGACCGGGGAGCTGTTTTTT. This chain connects TRBV5-1 to TRBJ2-2; possibly TRBD2 for D (5 bases). V dropped 3 bases and J dropped 5 bases, with 17 bases sitting between them. CDR3 size: 16 residues. The germline gives CDR1 SGHRS, CDR2 YFSETQ.

The chain couples TRBV20-1 to TRBJ1-1, with D possibly matching TRBD1 (5 bases). Trimming took off 0 bases at V and 2 bases at J, with 16 bases between the two ends. CDR1 DFQATT and CDR2 SNEGSKA come from the germline V gene (reference sequence). The CDR3 has 16 residues. The CDR3 DNA follows: TGCAGTGCTAGAGATGGGGGAAAAGGGCCCAACACTGAAGCTTTCTTT. Its protein product is CSARDGGKGPNTEAFF.

The chain uses TRBV4-1 and TRBJ1-1, with no clear D. The CDR3 totals 16 residues. Germline-derived CDR1 and CDR2 are MGHRA and YSYEKL. Trimming pared 1 base from V and 0 bases from J, leaving 12 bases between. The CDR3 DNA sequence: TGCGCCAGCAGCCAAGGGATCGCCTCCATGAACACTGAAGCTTTCTTT. This sequence encodes CASSQGIASMNTEAFF.

This clonotype turned up a few times. This chain links TRBV4-3 with TRBJ2-7; 8 bases are a match to TRBD1. V shed 3 bases and J 7 bases; nucleotides not matched to a gene: 11. The CDR3 loop spans 15 amino acids. Germline V lookup: CDR1 LGHNA, CDR2 YSLEER. The CDR3 coding sequence is TGCGCCAGCAGCCATACACGACAGGGGTTCGGAGAGCAGTACTTC. It translates to CASSHTRQGFGEQYF.

In this sample, this clonotype turned up a few times. The chain is built from TRBV20-1 and TRBJ2-1; 10 bases align to TRBD2. The CDR3 totals 14 residues. J lost 7 bases, V lost 2 bases, and 5 bases had no gene match. Germline-derived CDR1 and CDR2 are DFQATT and SNEGSKA (reference sequence). CDR3 nucleotide sequence: TGCAGTGCTAGACGTAGCGGGGGGAGAAATGAGCAGTTCTTC. Protein sequence: CSARRSGGRNEQFF.

J is TRBJ1-1 and V is TRBV7-9, with D perhaps matching TRBD1 (6 bases). The CDR3 has 12 residues. Germline CDR1 is SEHNR and CDR2 is FQNEAQ (reference sequence). V gave up 6 bases and J gave up 5 bases, with 10 bases separating them. The CDR3 region is CASRQGRTEAFF. CDR3 sequence (DNA): TGTGCCAGCAGACAGGGTCGGACTGAAGCTTTCTTT.

This clonotype was seen more than once but under ten times. V gene TRBV5-4 combines with J gene TRBJ2-3; 12 nucleotides line up with TRBD1. The V gene end was trimmed by 4 bases and the J gene end by 4 bases; junction bases not matched to a gene: 10. The CDR3 runs to 17 residues. CDR1 SGHNT and CDR2 YYREEE come from the germline V gene (reference sequence). Here the CDR3 reads CASSPLGTGGEADTQYF. For the CDR3, the DNA is TGTGCCAGCAGCCCCCTGGGGACAGGGGGCGAAGCAGATACGCAGTATTTT.

The V and J genes are TRBV21-1 and TRBJ2-1. TRBV21-1 counts as a pseudogene. This CDR3 contains 15 residues. In nucleotides, the CDR3 is TGTGCCAGCAGCAAAGGAGACGGGGTCAACAATGAGCAGTTCTTC. This encodes CASSKGDGVNNEQFF.

This clonotype was seen only a few times. The chain carries TRBV5-1 and TRBJ2-1; tentatively, D is TRBD1 (6 bases). The V and J ends lost 4 bases and 0 bases respectively, with 8 bases between them. This CDR3 comprises 14 residues. The germline V gene has CDR1 SGHRS and CDR2 YFSETQ. The CDR3 region is CASSTGNSYNEQFF. CDR3 DNA: TGCGCCAGCAGCACAGGGAACTCCTACAATGAGCAGTTCTTC.

This clonotype showed up many times. This rearrangement joins TRBV7-2 to TRBJ2-2; D gene unclear. Germline V CDR1 and CDR2: SGHTA, FQGNSA. V was cut by 6 bases and J by 0 bases, with 8 bases left in between. The CDR3 has 14 amino acids. In DNA, the CDR3 is TGTGCCAGCAGAAGCGCTTCGAACACCGGGGAGCTGTTTTTT. Translating it yields CASRSASNTGELFF.

This clonotype was detected many times. CDR3 bases: TGCAGCGTTGAAGATCGCAGGGAGTTTAACTATGGCTACACCTTC. Translated: CSVEDRREFNYGYTF. The chain has TRBV29-1 and TRBJ1-2, with TRBD1 as a possible D gene (5 bases). The CDR3 consists of 15 residues. Looked up from germline, CDR1 is SQVTM and CDR2 is ANQGSEA. With 0 bases removed from V and 1 base from J, the gap between germline ends came to 12 bases.

This clonotype showed up many times. The chain recombines TRBV20-1 with TRBJ2-7; D is unresolved. Looked up from germline, CDR1 is DFQATT and CDR2 is SNEGSKA (reference sequence). V shed 6 bases and J shed 2 bases, with 14 bases lying between them. The CDR3 sequence is 13 residues long. In DNA form, the CDR3 reads TGCAGTGCGCGCCTGGACGCCGCCTACGAGCAGTACGTC. As protein: CSARLDAAYEQYV.

This clonotype turned up a few times. V gene TRBV12-3 or TRBV12-4 combines with J gene TRBJ2-7; 9 bases align to TRBD1. The CDR3 contains 13 residues. The ends lost 6 bases at V and 5 bases at J; junction bases unmatched: 5. This CDR3 reads CASSYRGLNEQYF. In nucleotides, the CDR3 is TGTGCCAGCAGCTACAGGGGGCTAAACGAGCAGTACTTC.

This clonotype was seen ten or more times. This chain connects TRBV29-1 to TRBJ1-1; tentatively, D is TRBD1 (6 bases). Per germline, CDR1 SQVTM and CDR2 ANQGSEA. V gave up 4 bases and J gave up 11 bases, with 14 bases separating them. CDR3 length equals 11 residues. The CDR3 nucleotides are TGCAGCGTTGGTTGGGGGGGCGCCGCTTTCTTT. Translating it yields CSVGWGGAAFF.